These 4 T cell receptor beta chains were sequenced from one sample in a study of T cell responses to AZD1222 COVID-19 vaccine. Generated by immunoSEQ multiplex PCR, the TCRdb table keeps only in-frame clones and is missing some. Counted here are over 85,000 clones, roughly 90% occurring once; the ten biggest clones make up about 17%. The sample was peripheral blood, taken 28 days after the second AZD1222 dose. All receptors come from an adult who received the AZD1222 COVID-19 vaccine.

The chain couples TRBV5-1 to TRBJ1-2; 8 bases are a match to TRBD1. The length of the CDR3 is 15 residues. V lost 2 bases and J lost 3; bases outside the gene matches: 6. CDR1 is SGHRS and CDR2 is YFSETQ in the germline V gene. CDR3 sequence (DNA): TGCGCCAGCAGCTTAGGACAGGGCGAGGACTATGGCTACACCTTC. Protein sequence: CASSLGQGEDYGYTF.

The chain combines TRBV5-6 with TRBJ1-2; D is possibly TRBD1 (6 bases). The CDR3 loop spans 15 amino acids. Trimming took off 0 bases at V and 8 bases at J, with 17 bases between the two ends. The germline V gene has CDR1 SGHDT and CDR2 YYEEEE. Written as DNA, the CDR3 is TGTGCCAGCAGCTTGGTACTGTACAGGGACGACGGCTACACCTTC. This gives the protein CASSLVLYRDDGYTF.

This clone occurred a few times. This sample includes further DNA sequences coding for the same CDR3. The rearrangement links TRBV5-6 to TRBJ2-7; D not certain. Germline CDR1 reads SGHDT; CDR2 reads YYEEEE. V lost 4 bases and J lost 4, with 6 bases in between. CDR3 length: 11 residues. The CDR3 coding sequence is TGTGCCAGCAGCCTACGTTACGAGCAGTACTTC. Protein product: CASSLRYEQYF.

The CDR3 is CASSPGTANNEKLFF. CDR3 nucleotide sequence: TGTGCCAGCAGTCCTGGGACAGCCAATAATGAAAAACTGTTTTTT. V usage is TRBV28 and J usage is TRBJ1-4; 7 nucleotides agree with TRBD1. The germline CDR1 and CDR2 sequences are MDHEN and SYDVKM. This CDR3 comprises 15 residues. V shed 5 bases, J shed 4 bases, and the junction held 7 bases outside the gene matches.